Below, one T cell receptor (beta chain) is given with its context. The source of the sample is a study of blood T cell repertoires in COVID-19. Study summary: Whether acute or convalescent, the COVID-19 samples came from the United States, Italy and Spain. In each case, the material was cDNA or gDNA derived from T cells, B-cell-depleted T cells, or PBMCs.

V gave up 7 bases and J gave up 3 bases; unmatched junction bases: 6. CDR3 length: 14 amino acids. Germline CDR1 WSHSY, CDR2 SAAADI. Seattle patients were enrolled while actively infected and followed longitudinally. Per the study methods: Cell counts per sample came from amplifying reference gene primers. Method: immunoSEQ multiplex PCR; TCRdb's copy keeps in-frame clones and lacks some. The V and J calls and clone size come from that table; D and trimming were worked out from the DNA. The sample yields about 250,000 clones, around 86% seen once. The rearrangement joins TRBV10-2 to TRBJ1-1; TRBD1 matches at 9 bases. The sample consisted of peripheral blood. The sequence was collected from a woman aged 80 or over with COVID-19, enrolled during active disease. CDR3 nucleotides: TGCGCCAGCAAACAGGGGGCGTGGGACACTGAAGCTTTCTTT. It yields the protein CASKQGAWDTEAFF.